These 17 T cell receptor beta chains originate from one sample sequenced in a study of T cell responses to AZD1222 COVID-19 vaccine. Generated by immunoSEQ multiplex PCR, the TCRdb table keeps only in-frame clones and is missing some. Among around 180,000 clones, around 90% were seen once, and the ten largest hold approximately 2.5%. Sequenced here: peripheral blood, sampled on day 0 of AZD1222 vaccination. The origin of the receptors is an adult in good health.

The rearrangement links TRBV9 to TRBJ1-2; 7 nucleotides line up with TRBD1. Trimming cost V 0 bases and J 3 bases; bases outside gene matches: 5. This CDR3 contains 15 residues. Germline V lookup: CDR1 SGDLS, CDR2 YYNGEE. CDR3 bases: TGTGCCAGCAGCGTAGGACAGGGTGCTGACTATGGCTACACCTTC. Residues: CASSVGQGADYGYTF.

This clone turned up a few times. The chain couples TRBV5-4 to TRBJ1-6; no reliable D call. There are 17 residues in the CDR3. V was pared by 0 bases and J by 0 bases, with 10 bases between. From germline, CDR1 is SGHNT and CDR2 YYREEE (reference sequence). CDR3 in amino acids: CASSLEPELSYNSPLHF. The CDR3 region has the DNA TGTGCCAGCAGCTTGGAGCCTGAACTCTCCTATAATTCACCCCTCCACTTT.

The chain recombines TRBV5-4 with TRBJ1-6, with 11 bases matching TRBD1. From germline, CDR1 is SGHNT and CDR2 YYREEE (reference sequence). This CDR3 contains 15 residues. The J segment lost 10 bases and the V segment lost 0 bases, leaving 3 bases of the junction unmatched. The CDR3 nucleotides are TGTGCCAGCAGCTTGGATCGGACAGGGGGCTCACCCCTCCACTTT. Residues: CASSLDRTGGSPLHF.

V usage is TRBV5-1 and J usage is TRBJ1-3; TRBD1 might be the D (5 bases). Germline assignment: CDR1 SGHRS and CDR2 YFSETQ. This CDR3 has 17 amino acids. The V gene lost 3 bases and the J gene lost 0 bases, with 16 bases spanning the gap. Written as DNA, the CDR3 is TGCGCCAGCAGCTCTACCCTGACAGTCCTCTCTGGAAACACCATATATTTT. Translation: CASSSTLTVLSGNTIYF.

The rearrangement links TRBV3-1 (or the pseudogene TRBV3-2) to TRBJ1-1, with a weak D call TRBD1 (6 bases). The ends were cut back, 5 bases at V and 1 base at J, with 11 bases in the middle. Germline V gives CDR1 LGHDT, CDR2 YNNKEL (reference sequence). There are 14 residues in the CDR3. In DNA form, the CDR3 reads TGTGCCAGCAGCGGTAGGGGGAGGAACACTGAAGCTTTCTTT. It translates to CASSGRGRNTEAFF.

The chain combines TRBV25-1 with TRBJ1-2; 10 nucleotides match TRBD1. Germline V gene lookup returns CDR1 MGHDK and CDR2 SYGVNS. The length of the CDR3 is 15 residues. Germline trimming cut 5 bases from V and 2 bases from J; bases unmatched to any gene: 5. Here the CDR3 DNA reads TGTGCCAGCAGTCGTGGGACAGGGGAGAACTATGGCTACACCTTC. It yields the protein CASSRGTGENYGYTF.

The chain uses TRBV25-1 and TRBJ1-2; no clear D gene. There are 13 residues in the CDR3. V gave up 2 bases and J gave up 2 bases, with 6 bases separating them. The germline gives CDR1 MGHDK, CDR2 SYGVNS. The CDR3 spells CASSEPGNYGYTF. The CDR3 DNA reads as TGTGCCAGCAGTGAACCTGGGAACTATGGCTACACCTTC.

The CDR3 coding sequence is TGTGCCAGCAGCCTGACCGGGACCCCTGAGGGAGAAAAACTGTTTTTT. Translated, it gives CASSLTGTPEGEKLFF. The J gene is TRBJ1-4, the V gene TRBV3-1 (or the pseudogene TRBV3-2), with a tentative D call TRBD1 (5 bases). Trimming took off 4 bases at V and 8 bases at J, with 20 bases between the two ends. There are 16 residues in the CDR3. Germline V gene sequence: CDR1 LGHDT, CDR2 YNNKEL (reference sequence).

The chain is built from TRBV28 and TRBJ2-4; 13 bases are shared with TRBD2. V shed 6 bases, J shed 2 bases, and the junction held 7 bases outside the gene matches. The CDR3 is 17 amino acids. Germline V gives CDR1 MDHEN, CDR2 SYDVKM. In nucleotides, the CDR3 is TGTGCCAGCAGCCTCACTAGCGGGAGGGTTTCCAAAAACATTCAGTACTTC. The encoded protein is CASSLTSGRVSKNIQYF.

The genes are TRBV19 and TRBJ1-2; 8 nucleotides agree with TRBD1. The germline CDR1 and CDR2 sequences are LNHDA and SQIVND (reference sequence). The CDR3 is 14 residues long. The V and J ends lost 7 bases and 8 bases, in that order; junction bases with no gene match: 12. Here the CDR3 reads CASTDPGTGGGYTF. The CDR3 DNA reads TGTGCCAGTACAGACCCCGGGACAGGCGGCGGCTACACCTTC. Full variable domain (outside the CDR3, taken from reference TRBV19 and TRBJ1-2): DGGITQSPKYLFRKEGQNVTLSCEQNLNHDAMYWYRQDPGQGLRLIYYSQIVNDFQKGDIAEGYSVSREKKESFPLTVTSAQKNPTAFYLCASTDPGTGGGYTFGSGTRLTVV.

CDR3 in amino acids: CASSSTHSGTQYF. The CDR3 DNA is TGCGCCAGCAGCTCTACCCACAGCGGTACGCAGTATTTT. This chain links TRBV5-1 with TRBJ2-3, with a weak D call TRBD2 (5 bases). The germline V gene encodes CDR1 SGHRS and CDR2 YFSETQ. Trimming stripped 3 bases from V and 8 bases from J, with 13 bases between. CDR3 length equals 13 residues.

V and J are TRBV5-6 and TRBJ2-7, with TRBD1 matching 10 bases. CDR1 SGHDT and CDR2 YYEEEE come from the germline V gene. The CDR3 has 14 amino acids. Losses at the gene ends were 4 bases for V and 3 bases for J; bases not matched to a gene: 4. The CDR3 nucleotides read TGTGCCAGCAGCATGGACAGGGGGTACTACGAGCAGTACTTC. This encodes CASSMDRGYYEQYF.

This clone was found once. The CDR3 loop is CASKQGPRNTEAFF. DNA for the CDR3: TGTGCCAGCAAGCAGGGGCCCAGGAACACTGAAGCTTTCTTT. V usage is TRBV6-5 and J usage is TRBJ1-1, with a tentative D call TRBD1 (6 bases). The V gene's germline CDR1 is MNHEY and CDR2 SVGAGI. The CDR3 contains 14 residues. Trimming stripped 7 bases from V and 1 base from J, with 13 bases between.

The rearrangement joins TRBV6-5 to TRBJ1-5; D is unclear. V was pared by 0 bases and J by 7 bases, with 13 bases between. The germline V gene has CDR1 MNHEY and CDR2 SVGAGI. The CDR3 sequence is 15 residues long. The CDR3 here is CASSYSRGPGQPQHF. The CDR3 nucleotides are TGTGCCAGCAGTTACTCGAGAGGGCCGGGCCAGCCCCAGCATTTT.

This chain joins TRBV15 and TRBJ2-4, with D perhaps matching TRBD1 (7 bases). Trimming took 3 bases from V and 0 from J, leaving 15 bases between them. This CDR3 spans 17 amino acids. The germline CDR1 and CDR2 sequences are LNHNV and YYDKDF (reference sequence). In nucleotides, the CDR3 is TGTGCCACCAGCAGCCTTCGACAGGGACTAGCCAAAAACATTCAGTACTTC. Translating gives CATSSLRQGLAKNIQYF.

The chain has TRBV11-2 and TRBJ1-1; tentative D call: TRBD1 (6 bases). V shed 5 bases and J shed 0 bases, with 16 bases lying between them. The CDR3 spans 16 residues. The germline V gene has CDR1 SGHAT and CDR2 FQNNGV. The DNA of the CDR3 is TGTGCCAGCAGCGGACAGCGTACGACTATGAACACTGAAGCTTTCTTT. Protein product: CASSGQRTTMNTEAFF.

This chain joins TRBV7-8 and TRBJ2-1; D may be TRBD2 (5 bases). The CDR3 covers 17 residues. Trimming shortened V by 3 bases and J by 0 bases, and 15 bases separated the two germline ends. Germline V gene data show CDR1 as SGHVS and CDR2 as FQNEAQ. CDR3 sequence: CASSFQPSGSSYNEQFF. The CDR3 DNA reads TGTGCCAGCAGCTTTCAACCAAGCGGCAGCTCCTACAATGAGCAGTTCTTC.